Below are 29 T cell receptor beta chains sequenced from a single sample in a study of molecular identifiers for immune sequencing clone quantification. TCRdb independently ran MiXCR on the PCR reads; one entry per CDR3 protein. Of about half a million distinct CDR3 sequences detected, 20% to 25% appear once; the ten largest clones hold 0.84%. The source material was naive CD8+ T cells from blood, with Jurkat cell RNA spiked in. This sample's subset: FACS-sorted CD8+CD4-CCR7+CD45RA+ naive T cells. The receptor source for this set is a human donor in good health. Some libraries in this study had Jurkat cell RNA spiked in.

This clonotype has ten or more counts. In DNA, the CDR3 is TGTGCCAGCAGTTCCCAGGGGGCGACTGGGGCCAACGTCCTGACTTTC. Protein: CASSSQGATGANVLTF. The chain carries TRBV7-6 and TRBJ2-6; 8 bases line up with TRBD1. The CDR3 consists of 16 residues. CDR1 SGHVS and CDR2 FNYEAQ come from the germline V gene. The V gene end was trimmed by 6 bases and the J gene end by 2 bases; junction bases not matched to a gene: 6.

In the case of this clonotype: The germline gene is not matched at one end of the junction; a read error may be the cause. The CDR3 DNA reads TGTGCCAGCAGCTTAGTACCGAACACTGTAGCTTTCTTT. As protein: CASSLVPNTVAFF. V and J are TRBV11-2 and TRBJ1-1; no firm D call. The CDR3 loop spans 13 amino acids. Germline CDR1 SGHAT, CDR2 FQNNGV.

This clonotype occurred a few times. V is TRBV20-1 and J is TRBJ2-7; 11 nucleotides align to TRBD1. This CDR3 spans 13 amino acids. Germline lookup yields CDR1 DFQATT and CDR2 SNEGSKA (reference sequence). Losses at the gene ends were 6 bases for V and 4 bases for J; bases not matched to a gene: 5. CDR3 sequence (DNA): TGCAGTGCCAAGGACAGGGGGCGTTACGAGCAGTACTTC. It specifies CSAKDRGRYEQYF.

The J gene is TRBJ2-1, the V gene TRBV5-6; a weak D match, TRBD2 (6 bases). This CDR3 spans 17 amino acids. Trimming cost V 0 bases and J 1 base, with 14 bases left between them. Germline assignment: CDR1 SGHDT and CDR2 YYEEEE. The DNA of the CDR3 is TGTGCCAGCAGCTTGGCCTCAGCTAGCGAGTCCTACAATGAGCAGTTCTTC. This encodes CASSLASASESYNEQFF.

This sequence joins TRBV5-5 and TRBJ2-1; TRBD2 agrees at 10 bases. The junction had 6 bases not matched to a gene; V was cut back by 3 bases and J by 9 bases. This CDR3 spans 14 amino acids. Looked up from germline, CDR1 is SGHKS and CDR2 is YYEKEE (reference sequence). CDR3 region: CASSSAGGQSEQFF. The CDR3 bases are TGTGCCAGCAGCTCAGCGGGGGGGCAATCTGAGCAGTTCTTC.

This clonotype was seen only once. The V gene is TRBV6-6, the J gene TRBJ2-7; 9 bases align to TRBD1. Germline CDR1 reads MNHNY; CDR2 reads SVGAGI (reference sequence). V lost 8 bases and J lost 5; bases outside the gene matches: 7. CDR3 length equals 13 residues. The CDR3 sequence: CASGWDRVHEQYF. CDR3 sequence (DNA): TGTGCCAGCGGATGGGACAGGGTCCACGAGCAGTACTTC.

The V call is TRBV7-9, the J call TRBJ1-1, with D possibly TRBD1 on 6 matching bases. The germline V gene has CDR1 SEHNR and CDR2 FQNEAQ (reference sequence). V lost 2 bases and J 3 bases, leaving 13 bases between the germline ends. The CDR3 is 15 residues long. The CDR3 spells CASSLSVGGYTEAFF. CDR3 DNA: TGTGCCAGCAGCTTAAGTGTCGGGGGCTACACTGAAGCTTTCTTT.

This clonotype appeared many times. The chain uses TRBV5-6 and TRBJ1-6, with D perhaps matching TRBD1 (5 bases). The germline V gene encodes CDR1 SGHDT and CDR2 YYEEEE. This CDR3 has 14 amino acids. V was cut by 4 bases and J by 8 bases, with 13 bases left in between. The CDR3 nucleotides are TGTGCCAGCAGCCTCAGGGAGTCCTATTCACCCCTCCACTTT. Protein product: CASSLRESYSPLHF.

This clonotype turned up a few times. The chain has TRBV29-1 and TRBJ2-1; 9 bases align to TRBD2. CDR1 and CDR2 (germline): SQVTM, ANQGSEA. The V segment lost 3 bases and the J segment 7 bases; nucleotides outside the gene matches: 7. This CDR3 has 14 amino acids. The CDR3, as DNA: TGCAGCGTTGAGGCTAGCGGGATAGGGAATGAGCAGTTCTTC. Protein product: CSVEASGIGNEQFF.

This clonotype has just a few counts. The V call is TRBV27, the J call TRBJ2-2, with D possibly TRBD2 on 6 matching bases. CDR1 is MNHEY, CDR2 SMNVEV, per germline (reference sequence). V was trimmed by 7 bases and J by 6 bases, leaving 15 bases between them. The CDR3 runs 14 residues. The CDR3 DNA reads as TGTGCCAGCAACCTGGAGGGTAATGCCGGGGAGCTGTTTTTT. It translates to CASNLEGNAGELFF.

There are many counts of this clonotype. The chain recombines TRBV4-3 with TRBJ1-1; D is perhaps TRBD1 (5 bases). In germline, CDR1 is LGHNA, CDR2 YSLEER. The CDR3 totals 15 residues. V was pared by 4 bases and J by 2 bases, with 14 bases between. The CDR3: CASSPLWDGNTEAFF. The CDR3 DNA reads as TGCGCCAGCAGCCCCTTATGGGACGGAAACACTGAAGCTTTCTTT.

The chain links TRBV7-9 to TRBJ1-4, with D perhaps matching TRBD1 (6 bases). Germline V CDR1 and CDR2: SEHNR, FQNEAQ (reference sequence). This CDR3 comprises 16 residues. The germline V and J ends were trimmed by 1 base and 7 bases, with 16 bases remaining between them. CDR3 DNA: TGTGCCAGCAGCTTAGTTTTGAACAGGGAGGTTGAAAAACTGTTTTTT. It translates to CASSLVLNREVEKLFF.

This clonotype was detected many times. The chain recombines TRBV4-1 with TRBJ1-1, with 8 nucleotides matching TRBD1. Trimming took 0 bases from V and 3 from J; bases not matched to a gene: 12. The CDR3 is made up of 18 amino acids. CDR1 MGHRA and CDR2 YSYEKL come from the germline V gene. Written as DNA, the CDR3 is TGCGCCAGCAGCCAAGAGACAGGGGACTACGCCCCGGACACTGAAGCTTTCTTT. Its protein is CASSQETGDYAPDTEAFF.

This clonotype was picked up a small number of times. The chain is built from TRBV28 and TRBJ1-1; D is perhaps TRBD1 (5 bases). Germline CDR1 reads MDHEN; CDR2 reads SYDVKM. The CDR3 is 16 residues long. The V end was cut by 1 base, the J end by 1 base, with 13 bases between. The CDR3 DNA reads TGTGCCAGCAGTTTATTACACGGGGCCGGGAACACTGAAGCTTTCTTT. This gives the protein CASSLLHGAGNTEAFF.

The chain is built from TRBV7-9 and TRBJ2-5, with a possible D match to TRBD2 (6 bases). Trimming stripped 1 base from V and 5 bases from J, with 17 bases between. From germline, CDR1 is SEHNR and CDR2 FQNEAQ (reference sequence). This CDR3 comprises 16 residues. The CDR3 region has the DNA TGTGCCAGCAGCTTAGAAAGACCGGGAGACCGGGAGACCCAGTACTTC. It encodes CASSLERPGDRETQYF. Together with reference TRBV7-9 and TRBJ2-5, the CDR3 gives the full variable domain: DTGVSQNPRHKITKRGQNVTFRCDPISEHNRLYWYRQTLGQGPEFLTYFQNEAQLEKSRLLSDRFSAERPKGSFSTLEIQRTEQGDSAMYLCASSLERPGDRETQYFGPGTRLLVL.

As DNA, the CDR3 is TGTGCCAGCAGTCCGGGACTAGCGGCAACCTCCTACGAGCAGTACTTC. The encoded protein is CASSPGLAATSYEQYF. V and J are TRBV27 and TRBJ2-7; TRBD2 aligns across 11 bases. This CDR3 spans 16 amino acids. CDR1 and CDR2 from the germline V gene are MNHEY and SMNVEV (reference sequence). The trim removed 5 bases at V and 0 bases at J, leaving 6 bases unmatched.

The chain combines TRBV6-1 with TRBJ2-3; D perhaps matches TRBD1 (6 bases). CDR3 length: 16 residues. The germline V gene encodes CDR1 MNHNS and CDR2 SASEGT. V dropped 5 bases and J dropped 2 bases, with 17 bases sitting between them. In DNA, the CDR3 is TGTGCCAGCAGTATACCGGGACACCCAATCACAGATACGCAGTATTTT. Encoded protein: CASSIPGHPITDTQYF.

This clonotype was picked up many times. The chain joins TRBV19 to TRBJ2-1, with D possibly being TRBD2 (6 bases). The CDR3 has 14 amino acids. V was trimmed by 3 bases and J by 1 base, leaving 7 bases between them. Germline V gives CDR1 LNHDA, CDR2 SQIVND (reference sequence). The CDR3 region has the DNA TGTGCCAGTAGTATTGGAGGGTCCTACAATGAGCAGTTCTTC. Its translation is CASSIGGSYNEQFF.

This clonotype has ten or more counts. The chain uses TRBV29-1 and TRBJ2-2, with D possibly being TRBD1 (5 bases). The CDR3 has 12 amino acids. CDR1 is SQVTM and CDR2 is ANQGSEA in the germline V gene. V lost 5 bases and J lost 4, with 8 bases in between. The CDR3 region is CSVPQGTGELFF. Written as DNA, the CDR3 is TGCAGCGTTCCCCAGGGCACCGGGGAGCTGTTTTTT.

The sample holds a few counts of this clonotype. V is TRBV27 and J is TRBJ1-2; a possible D gene is TRBD1 (6 bases). The CDR3 is made up of 15 amino acids. The germline gives CDR1 MNHEY, CDR2 SMNVEV (reference sequence). Trimming removed 2 bases at V and 2 bases at J, with 12 bases between. CDR3 region: CASSLVRGLNYGYTF. The CDR3 DNA reads TGTGCCAGCAGTTTAGTTAGGGGGTTAAACTATGGCTACACCTTC.

To note about this clonotype: Germline and junction disagree at one end, which may indicate a read error. The chain couples TRBV5-1 to TRBJ1-1; D unclear. The CDR3 sequence is 11 residues long. Germline V CDR1 and CDR2: SGHRS, YFSETQ. The CDR3: CAGSENTEASF. The CDR3 nucleotides read TGCGCCGGCAGCGAGAACACTGAAGCTTCCTTT.

This clonotype was observed a handful of times. The V and J genes are TRBV2 and TRBJ2-1; 8 positions agree with TRBD2. This CDR3 is built from 19 residues. V lost 0 bases to trimming and J lost 0 bases; unmatched junction nucleotides: 10. The germline gives CDR1 SNHLY, CDR2 FYNNEI. CDR3 coding DNA: TGTGCCAGCAGTGAAGCTGGGCTAGCGGGTCAAAGCTCCTACAATGAGCAGTTCTTC. It yields the protein CASSEAGLAGQSSYNEQFF.

On this clonotype itself: The CDR3 ends on some other residue instead of the conserved phenylalanine or tryptophan, so this is likely a read error. The chain employs TRBV7-9 and TRBJ2-7; perhaps TRBD1 as D (6 bases). Trimming removed 4 bases from V and 2 bases from J, with 27 bases in between. Per germline, CDR1 SEHNR and CDR2 FQNEAQ (reference sequence). The CDR3 is 19 amino acids. Here the CDR3 DNA reads TGTGCCAGCAGCTCGGAAATCCGAGGGTCCTCAGGGGTTACCTACGAGCAGTACCTC. Translation: CASSSEIRGSSGVTYEQYL.

V and J are TRBV21-1 and TRBJ2-7; TRBD1 is the table's D call, not checked against the DNA. TRBV21-1 is labeled a pseudogene. CDR3 size: 18 residues. The CDR3 here is CASSKDCAKGDRSYEQYF. DNA for the CDR3: TGTGCCAGCAGCAAAGACTGCGCCAAAGGGGACAGGTCCTACGAGCAGTACTTC.

This clonotype was observed many times. The V gene is TRBV29-1, the J gene TRBJ1-3, with D maybe TRBD1 (6 bases). CDR1 is SQVTM, CDR2 ANQGSEA, per germline. The CDR3 has 15 residues. Trimming left V 2 bases short and J 4 bases short, with 15 bases between. The CDR3 coding sequence is TGCAGCGTTGAAATTTGGGGGCCAGCCGGAAACACCATATATTTT. Protein sequence: CSVEIWGPAGNTIYF.

At least ten counts were recorded for this clonotype. This rearrangement joins TRBV6-1 to TRBJ2-3, with 7 positions matching TRBD1. From germline, CDR1 is MNHNS and CDR2 SASEGT. The V segment lost 7 bases and the J segment 2 bases; nucleotides outside the gene matches: 15. The CDR3 spans 17 residues. The CDR3 spells CASIPWTGGFFTDTQYF. CDR3 DNA: TGTGCCAGCATTCCTTGGACAGGCGGGTTCTTCACAGATACGCAGTATTTT.

As regards this clonotype: This may stem from a read error, because a much larger clone lies one nucleotide away. The CDR3 ends on some other residue instead of the conserved phenylalanine or tryptophan, so this is likely a read error. This chain uses TRBV27 with TRBJ1-1, with 7 positions matching TRBD1. Germline CDR1 reads MNHEY; CDR2 reads SMNVEV (reference sequence). The J segment lost 5 bases and the V segment lost 6 bases, leaving 6 bases of the junction unmatched. There are 13 residues in the CDR3. The CDR3 DNA sequence: TGTGCCAGCAGACGACAGGGAGATACTGAAGCTTTCCTT. Translation gives CASRRQGDTEAFL.

This clonotype was counted at least ten times. V is TRBV4-1 and J is TRBJ2-7; the D is unclear. The ends were cut back, 1 base at V and 0 bases at J, with 7 bases in the middle. CDR1 and CDR2 (germline): MGHRA, YSYEKL. The CDR3 loop spans 14 amino acids. The CDR3 spells CASSQGYSSYEQYF. DNA of the CDR3: TGCGCCAGCAGCCAAGGATACAGCTCCTACGAGCAGTACTTC.

In its sample, this clonotype was seen a few times. The chain combines TRBV6-2 or TRBV6-3 with TRBJ2-1; 9 bases match TRBD1. Trimming took 6 bases from V and 0 from J; bases not matched to a gene: 6. CDR1 MNHEY and CDR2 SVGEGT come from the germline V gene. This CDR3 region has 16 residues. The chain's CDR3 is CASRPGQGFSYNEQFF. For the CDR3, the DNA is TGTGCCAGCAGACCGGGACAGGGCTTCTCCTACAATGAGCAGTTCTTC.